The 14 T cell receptor beta chains reported below all come from one sample, sequenced in a study of CD8 T cells in Susac syndrome. RNA, at about 0.5 to 1 ug, was reverse transcribed with random hexamers. TCRdb processed the immunoSEQ multiplex PCR reads anew with MiXCR; each CDR3 protein has one entry. The data contain some 180,000 distinct CDR3 sequences, about 95% of them singletons. Sequenced input: CD4+ T cells from PBMCs. The receptors derive from a human donor with Susac syndrome.

Here the CDR3 DNA reads TGTGCCAGCAGCTCAGGGACAGGGTGGATTTCACCCCTCCACTTT. Encoded protein: CASSSGTGWISPLHF. The chain has TRBV7-9 and TRBJ1-6; the match to TRBD1 covers 9 bases. Germline V lookup: CDR1 SEHNR, CDR2 FQNEAQ (reference sequence). V was clipped by 4 bases and J by 9 bases; unmatched bases: 7. The CDR3 has 15 amino acids.

The chain carries TRBV20-1 and TRBJ1-2; D may be TRBD1 (5 bases). In germline, CDR1 is DFQATT, CDR2 SNEGSKA (reference sequence). Trimming cost V 3 bases and J 4 bases, with 18 bases left between them. CDR3 length: 15 residues. The CDR3: CSASPLGVAIYGYTF. The CDR3 region has the DNA TGCAGTGCTAGTCCGCTGGGGGTCGCGATCTATGGCTACACCTTC.

This clonotype was picked up one time. This chain joins TRBV28 and TRBJ1-5; tentatively, D is TRBD1 (5 bases). Germline V CDR1 and CDR2: MDHEN, SYDVKM. Trimming took 5 bases from V and 6 from J, leaving 23 bases between them. The CDR3 spans 17 residues. The CDR3 here is CASSPRGGERMGQPQHF. In DNA, the CDR3 is TGTGCCAGCAGTCCGCGGGGAGGGGAGAGAATGGGTCAGCCCCAGCATTTT.

The chain combines TRBV5-1 with TRBJ1-1; D gene uncertain. CDR3 size: 15 residues. The V gene lost 0 bases and the J gene lost 4 bases, with 13 bases spanning the gap. Germline loops: CDR1 SGHRS, CDR2 YFSETQ. The CDR3 spells CASSLEGLRGTEAFF. As DNA, the CDR3 is TGCGCCAGCAGCTTGGAGGGCCTTCGGGGCACTGAAGCTTTCTTT.

The chain couples TRBV27 to TRBJ1-1; D call uncertain. Germline CDR1 is MNHEY and CDR2 is SMNVEV (reference sequence). With 6 bases removed from V and 5 bases from J, the gap between germline ends came to 13 bases. The CDR3 is 13 amino acids. CDR3 bases: TGTGCCAGCAGCTCCAGGACGCCTACTGAAGCTTTCTTT. It translates to CASSSRTPTEAFF.

J is TRBJ1-1 and V is TRBV20-1, with D hard to call. CDR1 DFQATT and CDR2 SNEGSKA come from the germline V gene (reference sequence). The CDR3 is made up of 13 amino acids. V was clipped by 3 bases and J by 2 bases, with 10 bases between them. In nucleotides, the CDR3 is TGCAGTGCTAGGGTCGCCGGTAACACTGAAGCTTTCTTT. Protein: CSARVAGNTEAFF.

This clonotype came up a few times. This rearrangement joins TRBV5-4 to TRBJ2-5; TRBD1 agrees at 9 bases. Germline V gene data show CDR1 as SGHNT and CDR2 as YYREEE (reference sequence). The CDR3 length is 14 residues. With V trimmed by 4 bases and J by 2 bases, 3 bases remained unmatched. The CDR3 loop reads CASSRDRGQETQYF. For the CDR3, the DNA is TGTGCCAGCAGCCGTGACAGGGGGCAAGAGACCCAGTACTTC.

The chain recombines TRBV20-1 with TRBJ2-7; possibly TRBD1 or TRBD2 for D (6 bases each). The CDR3 is made up of 14 amino acids. The germline V and J ends were trimmed by 7 bases and 5 bases, with 21 bases remaining between them. Germline V gene data show CDR1 as DFQATT and CDR2 as SNEGSKA (reference sequence). This CDR3 is CSGLGLPRGDEQYF. CDR3 DNA sequence: TGCAGTGGCCTCGGACTTCCGAGGGGGGACGAGCAGTACTTC.

The V gene is TRBV12-3 or TRBV12-4, the J gene TRBJ2-3; D not certain. The CDR3 totals 11 residues. Trimming took 8 bases from V and 2 from J, leaving 5 bases between them. CDR3 sequence: CASCITDTQYF. Here the CDR3 DNA reads TGTGCCAGCTGTATCACAGATACGCAGTATTTT.

The chain links TRBV30 to TRBJ1-5; 7 positions match TRBD1. This CDR3 has 15 amino acids. V trimming: 3 bases; J trimming: 2 bases; junction bases outside the gene matches: 7. CDR1 and CDR2 (germline): GTSNPN, SVGIG (reference sequence). CDR3 sequence reads: CAWSQGGAGNQPQHF. CDR3 coding DNA: TGTGCCTGGAGCCAGGGGGGTGCTGGCAATCAGCCCCAGCATTTT.

This chain links TRBV29-1 with TRBJ2-5; no firm D call. The V end was cut by 6 bases, the J end by 1 base, with 12 bases between. This CDR3 is 13 amino acids long. Germline V gives CDR1 SQVTM, CDR2 ANQGSEA. The CDR3 bases are TGCAGCGTCGCTCAGGTCCTCCAAGAGACCCAGTACTTC. It translates to CSVAQVLQETQYF.

V and J are TRBV20-1 and TRBJ2-7; D may be TRBD2 (6 bases). CDR3 length: 12 residues. Germline V lookup: CDR1 DFQATT, CDR2 SNEGSKA (reference sequence). V was pared by 3 bases and J by 3 bases, with 9 bases between. In DNA, the CDR3 is TGCAGTGCTAGGCGGGACGGCTACGAGCAGTACTTC. This encodes CSARRDGYEQYF.

The J gene is TRBJ1-1, the V gene TRBV29-1; D uncertain. Germline values: CDR1 SQVTM, CDR2 ANQGSEA. This CDR3 has 10 amino acids. Deletions cut 1 base from V and 8 bases from J, with 5 bases between. The CDR3: CSVEGGEAFF. The CDR3 DNA is TGCAGCGTTGAAGGGGGAGAAGCTTTCTTT.

V gene TRBV29-1 combines with J gene TRBJ2-3, with D tentatively TRBD1 (5 bases). Trimming pared 4 bases from V and 4 bases from J, leaving 12 bases between. Germline V lookup: CDR1 SQVTM, CDR2 ANQGSEA. This CDR3 comprises 13 residues. The CDR3 DNA follows: TGCAGCGTTGGGGGCAGTCCCGCAGATACGCAGTATTTT. Amino acid sequence: CSVGGSPADTQYF.